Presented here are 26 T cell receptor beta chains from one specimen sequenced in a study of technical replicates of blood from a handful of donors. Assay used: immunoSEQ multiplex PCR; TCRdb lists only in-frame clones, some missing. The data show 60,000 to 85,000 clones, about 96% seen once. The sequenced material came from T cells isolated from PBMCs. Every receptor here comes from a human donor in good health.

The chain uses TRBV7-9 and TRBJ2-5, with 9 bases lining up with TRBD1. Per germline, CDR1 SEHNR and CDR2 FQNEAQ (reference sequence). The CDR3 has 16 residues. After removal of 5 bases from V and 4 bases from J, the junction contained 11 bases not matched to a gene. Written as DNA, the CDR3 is TGTGCCAGCAGCCAAGGCCACAGGGGGCAGCGAGAGACCCAGTACTTC. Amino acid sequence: CASSQGHRGQRETQYF.

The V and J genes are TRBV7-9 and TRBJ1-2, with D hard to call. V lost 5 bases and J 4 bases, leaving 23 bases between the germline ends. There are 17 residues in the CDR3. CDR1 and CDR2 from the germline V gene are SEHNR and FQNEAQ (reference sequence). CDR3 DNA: TGTGCCAGCAGCCCAAACGCCAGTGTCTCACGGGGCTATGGCTACACCTTC. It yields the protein CASSPNASVSRGYGYTF.

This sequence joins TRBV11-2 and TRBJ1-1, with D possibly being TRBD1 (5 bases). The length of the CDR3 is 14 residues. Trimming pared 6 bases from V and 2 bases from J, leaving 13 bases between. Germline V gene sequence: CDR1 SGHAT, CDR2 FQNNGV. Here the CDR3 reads CASRQIQGNTEAFF. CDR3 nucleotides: TGTGCCAGCAGACAGATCCAGGGAAACACTGAAGCTTTCTTT.

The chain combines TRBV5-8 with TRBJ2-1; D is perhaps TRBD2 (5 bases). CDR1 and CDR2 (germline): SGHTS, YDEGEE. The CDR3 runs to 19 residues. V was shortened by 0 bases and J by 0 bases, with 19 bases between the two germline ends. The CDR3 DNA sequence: TGTGCCAGCAGCTTGGTGTTCACGAGCGGCACGAGCTCCTACAATGAGCAGTTCTTC. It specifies CASSLVFTSGTSSYNEQFF.

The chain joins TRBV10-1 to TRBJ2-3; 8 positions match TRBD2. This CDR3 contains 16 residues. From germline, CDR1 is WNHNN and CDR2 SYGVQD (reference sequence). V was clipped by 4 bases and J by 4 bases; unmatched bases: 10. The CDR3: CASSGEDGRVADTQYF. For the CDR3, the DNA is TGCGCCAGCAGTGGTGAAGACGGGAGGGTTGCAGATACGCAGTATTTT.

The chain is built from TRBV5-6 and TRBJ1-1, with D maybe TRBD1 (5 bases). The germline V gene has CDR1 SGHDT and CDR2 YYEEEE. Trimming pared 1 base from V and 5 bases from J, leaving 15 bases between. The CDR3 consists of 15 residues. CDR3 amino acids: CASSLLAGRGTEAFF. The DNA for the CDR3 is TGTGCCAGCAGCTTGTTGGCGGGGCGGGGGACTGAAGCTTTCTTT.

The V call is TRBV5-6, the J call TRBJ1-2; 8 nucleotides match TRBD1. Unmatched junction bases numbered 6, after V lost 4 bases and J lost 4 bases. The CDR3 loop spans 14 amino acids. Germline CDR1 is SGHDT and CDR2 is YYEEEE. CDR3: CASSPGQGGYGYTF. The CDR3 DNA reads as TGTGCCAGCAGCCCAGGACAGGGCGGCTATGGCTACACCTTC.

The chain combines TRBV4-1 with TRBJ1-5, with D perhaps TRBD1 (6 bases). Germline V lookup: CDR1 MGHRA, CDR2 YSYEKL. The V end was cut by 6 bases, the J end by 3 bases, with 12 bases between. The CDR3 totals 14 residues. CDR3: CASSRTVANQPQHF. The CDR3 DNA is TGCGCCAGCAGTCGGACAGTTGCCAATCAGCCCCAGCATTTT.

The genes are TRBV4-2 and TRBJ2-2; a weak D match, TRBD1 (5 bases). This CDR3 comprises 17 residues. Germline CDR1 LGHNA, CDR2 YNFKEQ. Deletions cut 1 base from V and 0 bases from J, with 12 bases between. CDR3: CASSQGLGQANTGELFF. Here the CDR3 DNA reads TGTGCCAGCAGCCAAGGTCTCGGACAAGCGAACACCGGGGAGCTGTTTTTT.

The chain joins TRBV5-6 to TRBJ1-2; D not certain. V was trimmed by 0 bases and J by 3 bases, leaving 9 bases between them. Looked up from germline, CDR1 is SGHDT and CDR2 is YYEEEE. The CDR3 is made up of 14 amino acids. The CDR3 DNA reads TGTGCCAGCAGCTTGGCAAGAGGCTACTATGGCTACACCTTC. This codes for CASSLARGYYGYTF.

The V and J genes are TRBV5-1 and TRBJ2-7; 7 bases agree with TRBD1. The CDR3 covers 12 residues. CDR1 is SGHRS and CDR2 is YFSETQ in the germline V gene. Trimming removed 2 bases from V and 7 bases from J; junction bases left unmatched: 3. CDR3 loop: CASSLQQGEQYF. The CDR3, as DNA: TGCGCCAGCAGCTTACAACAGGGGGAGCAGTACTTC.

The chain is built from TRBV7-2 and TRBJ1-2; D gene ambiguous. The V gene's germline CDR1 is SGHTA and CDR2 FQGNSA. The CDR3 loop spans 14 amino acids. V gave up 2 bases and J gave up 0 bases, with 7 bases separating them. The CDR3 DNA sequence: TGTGCCAGCAGCTTATCAGGCTCTAACTATGGCTACACCTTC. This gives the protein CASSLSGSNYGYTF.

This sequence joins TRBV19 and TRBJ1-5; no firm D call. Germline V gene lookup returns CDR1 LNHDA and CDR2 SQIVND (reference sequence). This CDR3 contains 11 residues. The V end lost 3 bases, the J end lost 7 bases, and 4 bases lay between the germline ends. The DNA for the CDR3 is TGTGCCAGTAGTATCGGGCAGCCCCAGCATTTT. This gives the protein CASSIGQPQHF. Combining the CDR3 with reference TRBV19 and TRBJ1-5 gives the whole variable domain DGGITQSPKYLFRKEGQNVTLSCEQNLNHDAMYWYRQDPGQGLRLIYYSQIVNDFQKGDIAEGYSVSREKKESFPLTVTSAQKNPTAFYLCASSIGQPQHFGDGTRLSIL.

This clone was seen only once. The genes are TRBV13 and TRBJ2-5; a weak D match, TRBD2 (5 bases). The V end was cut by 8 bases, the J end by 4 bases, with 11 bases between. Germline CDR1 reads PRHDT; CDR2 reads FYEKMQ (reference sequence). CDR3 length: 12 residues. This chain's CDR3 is CASERVGETQYF. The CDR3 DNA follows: TGTGCCAGCGAGAGGGTGGGAGAGACCCAGTACTTC.

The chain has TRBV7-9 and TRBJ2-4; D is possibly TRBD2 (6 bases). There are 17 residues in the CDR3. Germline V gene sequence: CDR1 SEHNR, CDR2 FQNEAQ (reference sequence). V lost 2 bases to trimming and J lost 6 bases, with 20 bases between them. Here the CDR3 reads CASSLPSGTEPRNIQYF. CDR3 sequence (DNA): TGTGCCAGCAGCTTACCTTCGGGGACTGAGCCTAGAAACATTCAGTACTTC. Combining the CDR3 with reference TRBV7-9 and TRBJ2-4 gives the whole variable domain DTGVSQNPRHKITKRGQNVTFRCDPISEHNRLYWYRQTLGQGPEFLTYFQNEAQLEKSRLLSDRFSAERPKGSFSTLEIQRTEQGDSAMYLCASSLPSGTEPRNIQYFGAGTRLSVL.

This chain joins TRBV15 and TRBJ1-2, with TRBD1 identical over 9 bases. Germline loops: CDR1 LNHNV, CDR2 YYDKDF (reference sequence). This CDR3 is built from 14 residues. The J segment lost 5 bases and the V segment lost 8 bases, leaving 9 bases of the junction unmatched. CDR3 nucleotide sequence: TGTGCCACCTCGCCGGGACAGGGCTTTTATGGCTACACCTTC. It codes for CATSPGQGFYGYTF.

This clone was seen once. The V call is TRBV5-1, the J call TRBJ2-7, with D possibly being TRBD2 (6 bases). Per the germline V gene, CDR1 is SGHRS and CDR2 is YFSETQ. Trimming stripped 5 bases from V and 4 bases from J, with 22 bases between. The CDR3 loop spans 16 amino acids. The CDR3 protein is CASRRDASRDSYEQYF. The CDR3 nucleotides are TGCGCCAGCAGAAGGGACGCCTCAAGGGACTCATACGAGCAGTACTTC.

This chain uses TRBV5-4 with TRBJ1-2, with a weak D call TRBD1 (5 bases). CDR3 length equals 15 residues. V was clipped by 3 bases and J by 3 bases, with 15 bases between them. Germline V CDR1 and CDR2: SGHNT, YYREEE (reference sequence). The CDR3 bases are TGTGCCAGCAGCTCACCTGGAGGGACGGACTATGGCTACACCTTC. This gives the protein CASSSPGGTDYGYTF.

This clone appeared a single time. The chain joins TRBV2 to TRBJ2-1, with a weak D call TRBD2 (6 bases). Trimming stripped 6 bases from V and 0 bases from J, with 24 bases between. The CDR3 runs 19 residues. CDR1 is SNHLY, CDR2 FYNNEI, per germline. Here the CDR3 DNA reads TGTGCCAGCAGCGCCGAAAGCTCAAGGGCCGGGGGCTCCTACAATGAGCAGTTCTTC. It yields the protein CASSAESSRAGGSYNEQFF. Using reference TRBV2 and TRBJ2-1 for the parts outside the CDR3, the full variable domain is EPEVTQTPSHQVTQMGQEVILRCVPISNHLYFYWYRQILGQKVEFLVSFYNNEISEKSEIFDDQFSVERPDGSNFTLKIRSTKLEDSAMYFCASSAESSRAGGSYNEQFFGPGTRLTVL.

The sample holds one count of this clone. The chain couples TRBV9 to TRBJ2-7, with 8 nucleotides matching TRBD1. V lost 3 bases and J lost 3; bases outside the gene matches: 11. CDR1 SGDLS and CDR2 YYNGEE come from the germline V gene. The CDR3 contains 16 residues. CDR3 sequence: CASSAISRQGIYEQYF. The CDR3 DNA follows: TGTGCCAGCAGCGCTATATCGAGACAGGGGATCTACGAGCAGTACTTC.

DNA of the CDR3: TGTGCCAGCAGTGAGATCGGAGGCCAGCAGTACTTC. Protein product: CASSEIGGQQYF. V gene TRBV6-1 combines with J gene TRBJ2-7, with D tentatively TRBD2 (5 bases). Germline V gives CDR1 MNHNS, CDR2 SASEGT. Trimming pared 3 bases from V and 8 bases from J, leaving 11 bases between. This CDR3 spans 12 amino acids.

The CDR3 nucleotides read TGTGCCAGCAGTTATGGGGCCAGCACTGAAGCTTTCTTT. It codes for CASSYGASTEAFF. The genes are TRBV6-6 and TRBJ1-1, with D possibly being TRBD1 (5 bases). The germline V gene encodes CDR1 MNHNY and CDR2 SVGAGI (reference sequence). Trimming left V 3 bases short and J 4 bases short, with 9 bases between. This CDR3 comprises 13 residues.

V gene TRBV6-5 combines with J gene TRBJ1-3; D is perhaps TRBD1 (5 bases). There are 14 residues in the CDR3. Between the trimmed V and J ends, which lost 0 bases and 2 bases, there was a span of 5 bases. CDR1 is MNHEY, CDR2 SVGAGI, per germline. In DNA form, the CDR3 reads TGTGCCAGCAGTTACTCCAGGGCTGGAAACACCATATATTTT. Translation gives CASSYSRAGNTIYF.

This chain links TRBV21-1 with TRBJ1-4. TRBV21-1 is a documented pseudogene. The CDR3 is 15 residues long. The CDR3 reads CASSNRGASPEKLFF. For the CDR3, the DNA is TGTGCCAGCAGCAACCGGGGAGCCTCTCCCGAAAAACTGTTTTTT.

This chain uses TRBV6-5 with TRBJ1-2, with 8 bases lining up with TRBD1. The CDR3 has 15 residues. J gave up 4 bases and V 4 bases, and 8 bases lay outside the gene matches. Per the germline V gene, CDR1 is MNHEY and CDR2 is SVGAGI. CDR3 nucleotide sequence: TGTGCCAGCAGTTCCAGGGGGCAATGGAGCTATGGCTACACCTTC. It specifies CASSSRGQWSYGYTF.

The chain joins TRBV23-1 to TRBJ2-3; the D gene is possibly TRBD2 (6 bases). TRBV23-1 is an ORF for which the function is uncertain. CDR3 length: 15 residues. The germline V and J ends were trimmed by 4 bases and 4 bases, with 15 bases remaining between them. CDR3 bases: TGCGCCAGCAGTCCGCCCGGAGGCGGGGCAGATACGCAGTATTTT. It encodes CASSPPGGGADTQYF.